A selection of T cell receptor beta chains follows, all from one sample in a study of human T cells and chemical hapten exposure. TCRdb processed the 5' RACE reads anew with MiXCR; each CDR3 protein has one entry. The sample lists 150,000 or so distinct CDR3 sequences; around 4% were seen once. The origin of the receptors is a female donor in good health. CDR3s include the opening cysteine and the closing phenylalanine or tryptophan. D genes are given only for firm matches. The size field is filled for only some rows; it gives once, few, many or a size class.

>many|TRBJ1-2|NA|TRBV29-1
CSVVGTALNYGYTF
TGCAGCGTTGTAGGTACAGCACTAAACTATGGCTACACCTTC
>many|TRBJ2-1|NA|TRBV2
CASTDRGLSYNEQFF
TGTGCCAGCACTGACAGAGGCCTCTCCTACAATGAGCAGTTCTTC
>many|TRBJ2-1|NA|TRBV7-2
CASSLDLPVQFF
TGTGCCAGCAGCTTAGATTTACCAGTGCAGTTCTTC
>many|TRBJ2-3|NA|TRBV12-5
CASGPGRDTQYF
TGTGCTAGTGGTCCGGGCCGAGATACGCAGTATTTT
>many|TRBJ1-1|NA|TRBV7-3
CASSLSAGGVEAFF
TGTGCCAGCAGCTTAAGTGCTGGGGGCGTTGAAGCTTTCTTT
>many|TRBJ1-3|NA|TRBV7-9
CASSLAPIGNTIYF
TGTGCCAGCAGCCTAGCGCCTATTGGAAACACCATATATTTT
>many|TRBJ1-5|NA|TRBV4-2
CASSQDGGSNQPQHF
TGTGCCAGCAGCCAAGATGGGGGGAGCAATCAGCCCCAGCATTTT
>many|TRBJ1-2|NA|TRBV5-1
CASSLRRGDGYTF
TGCGCCAGCAGCTTGAGGAGGGGAGATGGCTACACCTTC
>many|TRBJ1-6|NA|TRBV7-2
CASSLQGGDSPLHF
TGTGCCAGCAGCTTACAGGGTGGGGATTCACCCCTCCACTTT
>many|TRBJ2-1|NA|TRBV20-1
CSARDAAGRHFNNEQFF
TGCAGTGCTAGAGATGCAGCAGGGAGACATTTTAACAATGAGCAGTTCTTC
>many|TRBJ2-3|NA|TRBV6-5
CASSYSIPRGIRTDTQYF
TGTGCCAGCAGTTACTCGATCCCCAGGGGAATTCGCACAGATACGCAGTATTTT
>many|TRBJ2-7|TRBD2|TRBV7-2
CASSLYTSGGLEQYF
TGTGCCAGCAGCTTATATACTAGCGGGGGCTTAGAGCAGTACTTC
>many|TRBJ2-7|TRBD1|TRBV4-1
CASSQEGQLNEQYF
TGCGCCAGCAGCCAAGAGGGACAGCTGAACGAGCAGTACTTC
>many|TRBJ1-1|NA|TRBV6-1
CASSDGYAGLNTEAFF
TGTGCCAGCAGTGATGGGTACGCGGGGTTGAACACTGAAGCTTTCTTT
>many|TRBJ2-5|NA|TRBV6-1
CASSDYSGTGKETQYF
TGTGCCAGCAGTGATTATTCCGGGACTGGGAAAGAGACCCAGTACTTC
>many|TRBJ1-3|NA|TRBV6-5
CASSYRSGLGNTIYF
TGTGCCAGCAGTTACAGGTCGGGGTTGGGAAACACCATATATTTT
>NA|TRBJ1-2|NA|TRBV19
CASSIGRGSSYGYTF
TGTGCCAGTAGTATTGGGAGAGGGTCAAGCTATGGCTACACCTTC
>NA|TRBJ2-5|NA|TRBV6-2/TRBV6-3
CASSYSPGTRLETQYF
TGTGCCAGCAGTTACAGTCCCGGAACACGTTTGGAGACCCAGTACTTC